This T cell receptor (beta chain) was identified during a study of PD-L1 blockade in urothelial cancer. Study overall: Between 0 and 3 chemotherapy regimens preceded treatment for each patient. Samples came from 3 weeks, at the second dose, and 6 weeks into treatment.

The V end lost 10 bases, the J end lost 0 bases, and 25 bases lay between the germline ends. The CDR3 runs to 17 residues. Germline lookup yields CDR1 MDHEN and CDR2 SYDVKM. Time point indicated: pretreatment peripheral blood. Patients had locally advanced or metastatic urothelial carcinoma. There were between 1 and 8 samples from each patient, taken pretreatment and on-treatment. Libraries were prepared by immunoSEQ multiplex PCR; TCRdb keeps only in-frame clonotypes and omits some of them. The sample has about 52,000 clones; roughly 84% are singletons. Sequencing was performed on PBMCs, taken around atezolizumab (anti-PD-L1) treatment. This receptor was identified in a man in his forties or fifties with urothelial cancer. The chain is built from TRBV28 and TRBJ2-7, with TRBD1 as a possible D gene (6 bases). The CDR3 loop reads CATAGQTQGSASYEQYF. As DNA, the CDR3 is TGTGCCACCGCAGGGCAAACTCAGGGGAGCGCCTCCTACGAGCAGTACTTC.